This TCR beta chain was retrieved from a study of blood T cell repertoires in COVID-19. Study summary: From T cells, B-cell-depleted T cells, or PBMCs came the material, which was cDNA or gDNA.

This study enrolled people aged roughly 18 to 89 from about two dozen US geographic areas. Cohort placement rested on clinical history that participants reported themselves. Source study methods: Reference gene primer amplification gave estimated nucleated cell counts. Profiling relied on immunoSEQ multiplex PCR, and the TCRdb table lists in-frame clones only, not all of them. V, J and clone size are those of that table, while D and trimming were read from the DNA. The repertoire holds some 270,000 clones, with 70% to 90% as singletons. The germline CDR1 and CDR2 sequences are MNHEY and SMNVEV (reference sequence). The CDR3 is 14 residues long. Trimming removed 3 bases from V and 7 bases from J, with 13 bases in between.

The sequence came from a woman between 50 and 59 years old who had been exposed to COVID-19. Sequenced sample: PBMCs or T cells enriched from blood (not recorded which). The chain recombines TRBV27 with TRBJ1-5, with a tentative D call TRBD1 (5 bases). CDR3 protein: CASSFQGRSQPQHF. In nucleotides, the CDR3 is TGTGCCAGCAGTTTTCAGGGAAGGAGCCAGCCCCAGCATTTT.